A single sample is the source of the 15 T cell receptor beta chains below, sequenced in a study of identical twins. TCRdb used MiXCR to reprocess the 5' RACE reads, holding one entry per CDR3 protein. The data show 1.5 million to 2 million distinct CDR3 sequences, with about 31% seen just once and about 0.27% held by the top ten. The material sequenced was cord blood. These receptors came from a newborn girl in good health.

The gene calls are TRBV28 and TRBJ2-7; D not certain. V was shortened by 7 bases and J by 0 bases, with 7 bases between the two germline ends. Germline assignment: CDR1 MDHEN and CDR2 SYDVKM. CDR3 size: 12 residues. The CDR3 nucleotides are TGTGCCAGCACGGCAGGCTCCTACGAGCAGTACTTC. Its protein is CASTAGSYEQYF.

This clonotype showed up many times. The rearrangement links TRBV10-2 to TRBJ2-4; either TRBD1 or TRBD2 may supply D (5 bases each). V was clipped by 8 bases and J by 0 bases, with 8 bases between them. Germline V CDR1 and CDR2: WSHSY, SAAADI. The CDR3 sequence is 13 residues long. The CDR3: CASGDLAKNIQYF. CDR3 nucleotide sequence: TGCGCCAGCGGGGACCTAGCCAAAAACATTCAGTACTTC.

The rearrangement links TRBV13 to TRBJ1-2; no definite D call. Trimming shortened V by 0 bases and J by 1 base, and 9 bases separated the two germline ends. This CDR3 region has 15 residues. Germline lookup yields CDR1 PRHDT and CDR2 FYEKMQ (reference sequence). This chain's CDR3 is CASSLGPTGNYGYTF. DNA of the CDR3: TGTGCCAGCAGCTTAGGTCCCACGGGTAACTATGGCTACACCTTC.

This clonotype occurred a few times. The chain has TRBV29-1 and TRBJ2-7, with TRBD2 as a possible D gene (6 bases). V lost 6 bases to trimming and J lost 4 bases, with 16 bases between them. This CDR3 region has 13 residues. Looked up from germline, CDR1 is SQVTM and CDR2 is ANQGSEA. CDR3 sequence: CSVRDFQLYEQYF. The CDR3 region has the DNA TGCAGCGTCCGGGACTTCCAGCTATACGAGCAGTACTTC.

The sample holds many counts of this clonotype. The CDR3 sequence is CASSRTGSFTDTQYF. In DNA, the CDR3 is TGTGCCAGCAGCCGGACAGGCTCCTTCACAGATACGCAGTATTTT. V and J are TRBV28 and TRBJ2-3; 7 nucleotides align to TRBD1. J lost 2 bases, V lost 6 bases, and 8 bases had no gene match. Germline assignment: CDR1 MDHEN and CDR2 SYDVKM. The CDR3 extends over 15 amino acids.

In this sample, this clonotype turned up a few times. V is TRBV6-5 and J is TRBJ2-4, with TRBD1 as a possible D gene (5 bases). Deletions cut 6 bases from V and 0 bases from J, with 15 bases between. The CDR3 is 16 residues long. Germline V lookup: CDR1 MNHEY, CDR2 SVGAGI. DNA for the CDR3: TGTGCCAGCAGCAAATCGACAGCCCTAGCCAAAAACATTCAGTACTTC. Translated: CASSKSTALAKNIQYF.

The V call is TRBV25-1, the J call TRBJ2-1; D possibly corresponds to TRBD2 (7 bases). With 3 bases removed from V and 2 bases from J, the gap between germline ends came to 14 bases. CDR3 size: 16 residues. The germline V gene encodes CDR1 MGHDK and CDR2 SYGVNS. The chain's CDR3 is CASSDIGGATYNEQFF. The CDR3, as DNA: TGTGCCAGCAGTGATATAGGGGGGGCCACCTACAATGAGCAGTTCTTC.

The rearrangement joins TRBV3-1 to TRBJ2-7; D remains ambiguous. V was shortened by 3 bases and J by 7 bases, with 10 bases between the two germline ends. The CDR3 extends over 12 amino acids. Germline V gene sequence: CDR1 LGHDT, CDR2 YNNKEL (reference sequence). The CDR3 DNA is TGTGCCAGCAGCCAGGGTGATTGGGAGCAGTACTTC. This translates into CASSQGDWEQYF.

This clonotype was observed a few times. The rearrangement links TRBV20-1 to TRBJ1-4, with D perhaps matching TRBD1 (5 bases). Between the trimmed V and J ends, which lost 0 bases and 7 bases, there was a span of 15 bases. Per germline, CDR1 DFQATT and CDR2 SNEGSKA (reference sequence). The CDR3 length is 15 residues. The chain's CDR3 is CSARDQQGWREKLFF. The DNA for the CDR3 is TGCAGTGCTAGAGATCAGCAGGGCTGGCGTGAAAAACTGTTTTTT.

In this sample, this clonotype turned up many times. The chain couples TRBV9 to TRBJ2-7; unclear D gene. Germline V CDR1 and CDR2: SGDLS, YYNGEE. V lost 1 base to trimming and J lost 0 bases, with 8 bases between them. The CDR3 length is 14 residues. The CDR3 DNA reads TGTGCCAGCAGCGTAAGACTCGCCTCCTACGAGCAGTACTTC. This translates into CASSVRLASYEQYF.

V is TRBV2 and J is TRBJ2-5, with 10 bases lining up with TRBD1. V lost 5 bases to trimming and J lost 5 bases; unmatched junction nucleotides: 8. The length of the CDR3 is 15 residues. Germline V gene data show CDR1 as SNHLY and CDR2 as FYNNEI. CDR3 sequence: CASSSDRGRWETQYF. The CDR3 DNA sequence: TGTGCCAGCAGTTCAGACAGGGGGCGCTGGGAGACCCAGTACTTC.

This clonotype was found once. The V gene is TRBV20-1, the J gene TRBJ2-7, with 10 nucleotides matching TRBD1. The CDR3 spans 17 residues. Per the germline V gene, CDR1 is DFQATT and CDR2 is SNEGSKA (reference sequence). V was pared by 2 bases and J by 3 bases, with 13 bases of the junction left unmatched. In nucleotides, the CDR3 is TGCAGTGCTAGACCGGGACAGGGGAAAGGAGGGGGCTACGAGCAGTACTTC. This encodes CSARPGQGKGGGYEQYF.

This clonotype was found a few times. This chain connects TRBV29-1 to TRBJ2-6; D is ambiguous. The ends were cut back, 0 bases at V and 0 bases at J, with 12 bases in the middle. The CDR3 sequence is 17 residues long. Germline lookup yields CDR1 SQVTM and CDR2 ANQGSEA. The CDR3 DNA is TGCAGCGTTGAAGAGGGGAAACGTTACTCTGGGGCCAACGTCCTGACTTTC. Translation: CSVEEGKRYSGANVLTF.

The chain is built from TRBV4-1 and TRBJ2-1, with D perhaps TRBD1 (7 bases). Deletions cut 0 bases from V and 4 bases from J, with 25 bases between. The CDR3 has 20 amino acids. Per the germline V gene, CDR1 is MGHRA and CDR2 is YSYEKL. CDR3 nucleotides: TGCGCCAGCAGCCAAGAGGGGAGCAGGGGGGTTTCGGCAGGATACAATGAGCAGTTCTTC. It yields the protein CASSQEGSRGVSAGYNEQFF.

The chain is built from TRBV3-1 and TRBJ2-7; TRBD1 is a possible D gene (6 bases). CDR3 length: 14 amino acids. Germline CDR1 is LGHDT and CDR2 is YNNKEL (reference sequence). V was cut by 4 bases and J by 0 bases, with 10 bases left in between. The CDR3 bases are TGTGCCAGCAGCCGAGGGGGTCTCTCCTACGAGCAGTACTTC. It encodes CASSRGGLSYEQYF.